A single sample is the source of the 13 T cell receptor beta chains below, sequenced in a study of shared clonotypes between healthy human individuals. In the naive CD8 group, cells lacked CD45RO and were positively selected for CCR7, so terminally differentiated effector memory CD45RA+ cells were left out. Assay: immunoSEQ multiplex PCR; the TCRdb copy retains only in-frame clones and omits some. The repertoire includes 2 million or so clones, about 95% of them detected once, and 0.85% to 1.3% sits in the top ten. The sequencing input was naive CD8+ T cells sorted from blood. These receptor sequences come from a man between 18 and 29 years old in good health.

The J gene is TRBJ2-5, the V gene TRBV2, with D possibly being TRBD1 or TRBD2 (5 bases each). The CDR3 has 15 residues. Germline V CDR1 and CDR2: SNHLY, FYNNEI. V lost 0 bases and J 4 bases, leaving 12 bases between the germline ends. In nucleotides, the CDR3 is TGTGCCAGCAGTGAAGCGCTTGGGGCGGGAGAGACCCAGTACTTC. Protein product: CASSEALGAGETQYF.

This CDR3 is CASSDQDREFSEQYF. Written as DNA, the CDR3 is TGTGCCAGCAGCGACCAGGACAGGGAATTTTCCGAGCAGTACTTC. The chain combines TRBV27 with TRBJ2-7; 8 bases line up with TRBD1. V shed 6 bases and J 6 bases; nucleotides not matched to a gene: 13. This CDR3 contains 15 residues. Germline values: CDR1 MNHEY, CDR2 SMNVEV (reference sequence).

The rearrangement joins TRBV7-9 to TRBJ2-7, with TRBD2 identical over 9 bases. CDR1 is SEHNR, CDR2 FQNEAQ, per germline (reference sequence). Trimming took 4 bases from V and 4 from J; bases not matched to a gene: 8. The CDR3 extends over 15 amino acids. The CDR3 spells CASSSPGTSSYEQYF. The CDR3 nucleotides are TGTGCCAGCAGCTCCCCCGGGACTAGCTCGTACGAGCAGTACTTC.

V and J are TRBV25-1 and TRBJ2-7; 10 bases fit TRBD1. CDR1 and CDR2 from the germline V gene are MGHDK and SYGVNS. Losses at the gene ends were 5 bases for V and 2 bases for J; bases not matched to a gene: 9. This CDR3 region has 16 residues. The CDR3: CASSPTGGARAYEQYF. Written as DNA, the CDR3 is TGTGCCAGCAGTCCGACAGGGGGCGCGAGGGCCTACGAGCAGTACTTC.

The chain uses TRBV19 and TRBJ2-1, with 9 positions matching TRBD2. The germline V gene encodes CDR1 LNHDA and CDR2 SQIVND (reference sequence). Trimming removed 3 bases from V and 3 bases from J; junction bases left unmatched: 6. The CDR3 runs 16 residues. In DNA form, the CDR3 reads TGTGCCAGTAGTATCCCTCTAGCGGGATTCTACAATGAGCAGTTCTTC. Protein sequence: CASSIPLAGFYNEQFF. The entire variable domain, with the rest obtained from reference TRBV19 and TRBJ2-1, is as follows: DGGITQSPKYLFRKEGQNVTLSCEQNLNHDAMYWYRQDPGQGLRLIYYSQIVNDFQKGDIAEGYSVSREKKESFPLTVTSAQKNPTAFYLCASSIPLAGFYNEQFFGPGTRLTVL.

The V and J genes are TRBV25-1 and TRBJ2-3; possibly TRBD1 or TRBD2 for D (5 bases each). CDR3 length: 14 amino acids. V lost 3 bases, J lost 4 bases, and 11 bases lay in between. Per the germline V gene, CDR1 is MGHDK and CDR2 is SYGVNS. CDR3 coding DNA: TGTGCCAGCAGTGATCGGGACCTCCCAGATACGCAGTATTTT. Translating gives CASSDRDLPDTQYF.

As concerns this clone: This specimen includes other DNA sequences encoding the same CDR3. The rearrangement links TRBV11-2 to TRBJ2-7; 13 nucleotides line up with TRBD2. Germline loops: CDR1 SGHAT, CDR2 FQNNGV. With V trimmed by 5 bases and J by 6 bases, 4 bases remained unmatched. The CDR3 runs to 14 residues. CDR3 protein: CASSTWTSGSEQYF. The CDR3, as DNA: TGTGCCAGCAGCACGTGGACTAGCGGGAGCGAGCAGTACTTC. Full variable domain (remainder filled in from reference TRBV11-2 and TRBJ2-7): EAGVAQSPRYKIIEKRQSVAFWCNPISGHATLYWYQQILGQGPKLLIQFQNNGVVDDSQLPKDRFSAERLKGVDSTLKIQPAKLEDSAVYLCASSTWTSGSEQYFGPGTRLTVT.

This clone is a singleton in its sample. The rearrangement joins TRBV27 to TRBJ2-7, with D possibly being TRBD1 or TRBD2 (5 bases each). Germline CDR1 and CDR2: MNHEY and SMNVEV (reference sequence). The CDR3 length is 16 residues. V was pared by 1 base and J by 0 bases, with 13 bases between. The CDR3 loop is CASSLFPPGSSYEQYF. CDR3 DNA sequence: TGTGCCAGCAGTTTATTTCCGCCAGGGAGCTCCTACGAGCAGTACTTC.

J is TRBJ2-5 and V is TRBV5-1, with 13 bases aligning to TRBD2. The CDR3 contains 16 residues. The germline V gene has CDR1 SGHRS and CDR2 YFSETQ. V trimming: 4 bases; J trimming: 5 bases; junction bases outside the gene matches: 8. Here the CDR3 reads CASSLWTSGSRETQYF. The DNA of the CDR3 is TGCGCCAGCAGCCTGTGGACTAGCGGGAGTCGGGAGACCCAGTACTTC.

CDR3 in amino acids: CASSPRDRDYEQYF. The DNA for the CDR3 is TGTGCCAGCAGCCCCCGGGACAGGGACTACGAGCAGTACTTC. V usage is TRBV11-1 and J usage is TRBJ2-7, with 9 bases aligning to TRBD1. This CDR3 region has 14 residues. Germline CDR1 is SGHAT and CDR2 is FQDESV (reference sequence). J gave up 3 bases and V 5 bases, and 5 bases lay outside the gene matches. Using reference TRBV11-1 and TRBJ2-7 for the parts outside the CDR3, the full variable domain is EAEVAQSPRYKITEKSQAVAFWCDPISGHATLYWYRQILGQGPELLVQFQDESVVDDSQLPKDRFSAERLKGVDSTLKIQPAELGDSAMYLCASSPRDRDYEQYFGPGTRLTVT.

About this clone itself: This specimen includes other DNA sequences encoding the same CDR3. This sequence joins TRBV9 and TRBJ2-5, with D tentatively TRBD2 (5 bases). The germline gives CDR1 SGDLS, CDR2 YYNGEE. There are 12 residues in the CDR3. V lost 5 bases to trimming and J lost 1 base, with 6 bases between them. The CDR3 coding sequence is TGTGCCAGCAGTGGACTCCAAGAGACCCAGTACTTC. Its translation is CASSGLQETQYF. Full variable domain (missing parts from reference TRBV9 and TRBJ2-5): DSGVTQTPKHLITATGQRVTLRCSPRSGDLSVYWYQQSLDQGLQFLIQYYNGEERAKGNILERFSAQQFPDLHSELNLSSLELGDSALYFCASSGLQETQYFGPGTRLLVL.

The chain's CDR3 is CASSYSGLEQETQYF. The CDR3 DNA reads TGTGCCAGCAGTTACTCCGGGCTGGAGCAGGAGACCCAGTACTTC. The J gene is TRBJ2-5, the V gene TRBV6-5; D ambiguous. CDR1 is MNHEY, CDR2 SVGAGI, per germline. This CDR3 is built from 15 residues. V shed 0 bases and J shed 5 bases, with 13 bases lying between them.

This clone was seen only once. The chain has TRBV7-2 and TRBJ2-7, with TRBD1 matching over 8 bases. The germline V gene encodes CDR1 SGHTA and CDR2 FQGNSA. The CDR3 length is 15 residues. J lost 2 bases, V lost 5 bases, and 8 bases had no gene match. The CDR3 region has the DNA TGTGCCAGCAGCAACAGGGGGGTCCGGACCTACGAGCAGTACTTC. Translating it yields CASSNRGVRTYEQYF.